Listed below are T cell receptor beta chains from one sample, sequenced in a study of T cells in Graves' hyperthyroidism and ophthalmopathy. TCRdb used MiXCR to reprocess the multiplex PCR reads, holding one entry per CDR3 protein. The table records some 600,000 distinct CDR3 sequences, under 60% of them present only once. The specimen sequenced was peripheral blood or thyroid tissue (not recorded which). These receptors came from a woman between 18 and 29 years old with Graves' hyperthyroidism. CDR3s include the opening cysteine and the closing phenylalanine or tryptophan. A D gene is named only where the DNA matches it firmly. A clone size is listed for some rows: how often the clone was seen (once, few, many), or a class if it is expanded.

V	D	J	size	DNA	CDR3
TRBV10-2	TRBD1	TRBJ1-4	many	TGCGCCAGCAGCGGACAGGGGGCCGGGGAAAAACTGTTTTTT	CASSGQGAGEKLFF
TRBV7-9	-	TRBJ1-4	many	TGTGCCAGCAGCCTACGGTGGGAAAAACTGTTTTTT	CASSLRWEKLFF
TRBV29-1	TRBD1	TRBJ1-1	-	TGCAGCTTGGACAGGGTGAACACTGAAGCTTTCTTT	CSLDRVNTEAFF
TRBV19	TRBD1	TRBJ1-1	-	TGTGCCAGTAGTTTCCGCAGGGGGGTGAACACTGAAGCTTTCTTT	CASSFRRGVNTEAFF
TRBV7-2	-	TRBJ1-1	many	TGTGCCAGCAGCTTAGCGACAGCTATGAACACTGAAGCTTTCTTT	CASSLATAMNTEAFF
TRBV7-2	TRBD2	TRBJ2-7	-	TGTGCCAGCAGCCAAGATTTGCGGGCTAGCGGGACCTACGAGCAGTACTTC	CASSQDLRASGTYEQYF
TRBV10-3	TRBD2	TRBJ2-7	few	TGTGCCATCAGTGATCCGGCTAGCGGGGGAACCTACGAGCAGTACTTC	CAISDPASGGTYEQYF
TRBV7-8	-	TRBJ1-3	few	TGTGCCAGCGCCGTTCTCGGGTTAGCTGGAAACACCATATATTTT	CASAVLGLAGNTIYF
TRBV2	-	TRBJ1-6	-	TGTGCCAGCAGTGAAGGCGGGACTAATTCACCCCTCCACTTT	CASSEGGTNSPLHF
TRBV7-2	TRBD1	TRBJ1-5	once	TGTGCCAGCAGATGGACAGGGGGAGATCAGCCCCAGCATTTT	CASRWTGGDQPQHF
TRBV2	TRBD1	TRBJ2-5	-	TGTGCCAGCAGTCCCGGGACAGGGAAAGAGACCCAGTACTTC	CASSPGTGKETQYF
TRBV10-3	-	TRBJ2-2	many	TGTGCCATCAGGTCCTACAGGGAATTAACCGGGGAGCTGTTTTTT	CAIRSYRELTGELFF
TRBV20-1	TRBD1	TRBJ1-4	-	TGCAGTGCTAGAGATGGGACAGCCACGACTAATGAAAAACTGTTTTTT	CSARDGTATTNEKLFF
TRBV2	TRBD1	TRBJ1-4	-	TGTGCCAGCAGCTTCGACAGGGGACCTGAAAAACTGTTTTTT	CASSFDRGPEKLFF
TRBV15	-	TRBJ2-1	-	TGTGCCACCAGCAGAGAGGCCGACAATGAGCAGTTCTTC	CATSREADNEQFF
TRBV15	-	TRBJ1-1	-	TGTGCCACCAGCAGCCAAGAGGCCATCACTGAAGCTTTCTTT	CATSSQEAITEAFF
TRBV5-1	-	TRBJ2-2	-	TGCGCCAGCAGCTTGGTTCTAGCGACCACCGGGGAGCTGTTTTTT	CASSLVLATTGELFF
TRBV15	-	TRBJ1-1	many	TGTGCCACCAGCAGAGGGAGGGACACTGAAGCTTTCTTT	CATSRGRDTEAFF
TRBV4-1	-	TRBJ1-2	few	TGCGCCAGCAGCCAAGAGGTTCGAGACAGCCACTATGGCTACACCTTC	CASSQEVRDSHYGYTF
TRBV6-1	TRBD2	TRBJ2-7	-	TGTGCCAGCACTAGCGGGGTGACCTACGAGCAGTACTTC	CASTSGVTYEQYF
TRBV15	-	TRBJ1-2	many	TGTGCCACCAGCAGAGATAGGGCAGCGCGTGGCTACACCTTC	CATSRDRAARGYTF
TRBV19	-	TRBJ1-1	-	TGTGCCAGTAGCCAGGCCCCCACTGAAGGCACTGAAGCTTTCTTT	CASSQAPTEGTEAFF
TRBV5-1	-	TRBJ1-4	-	TGCGCCAGCAGCTTGGACGGGCTGATGGATGAAAAACTGTTTTTT	CASSLDGLMDEKLFF
TRBV7-2	-	TRBJ2-2	-	TGTGCCAGCAGCAATCGGGGGACCGGGGAGCTGTTTTTT	CASSNRGTGELFF
TRBV7-2	TRBD2	TRBJ2-5	few	TGTGCCAGCAGCTTTTCACTAGCGGGAGGAGAGACCCAGTACTTC	CASSFSLAGGETQYF
TRBV19	-	TRBJ1-2	-	TGTGCCAGTAATGATCGCTCTGGGGGCTACACCTTC	CASNDRSGGYTF
TRBV25-1	-	TRBJ1-2	-	TGTGCCAGCAGTGAATTAAGACAGGGCTACACCTTC	CASSELRQGYTF
TRBV5-4	-	TRBJ2-5	once	TGTGCCAGCAGCTTGGATCCCGGGGCCCAAGAGACCCAGTACTTC	CASSLDPGAQETQYF
TRBV25-1	-	TRBJ1-1	few	TGTGCCAGCTCACCCAATCAGAACACTGAAGCTTTCTTT	CASSPNQNTEAFF
TRBV7-9	-	TRBJ1-4	many	TGTGCCAGCAGCCTCCACCAACTAAGGGATGAAAAACTGTTTTTT	CASSLHQLRDEKLFF
TRBV9	-	TRBJ1-5	-	TGTGCCAGCAGCGTCCGGGAGGGGGATCAGCCCCAGCATTTT	CASSVREGDQPQHF
TRBV15	-	TRBJ1-3	many	TGTGCCACCAGCAGAGATCCAGGAAACACCATATATTTT	CATSRDPGNTIYF
TRBV7-8	-	TRBJ2-5	-	TGCGCCAGCAGCCAAGAGGGCAGGCGGGAGACCCAGTACTTC	CASSQEGRRETQYF
TRBV13	-	TRBJ1-1	many	TGTGCCAGCGCCGTCGGCACTGAAGCTTTCTTT	CASAVGTEAFF
TRBV5-1	-	TRBJ2-7	few	TGCGCCAGCAGCTCTTACTTCTCCTACGAGCAGTACTTC	CASSSYFSYEQYF
TRBV12-3/TRBV12-4	TRBD2	TRBJ2-7	-	TGTGCCAGCAGTTCCCCGGGACTAGTAAACGAGCAGTACTTC	CASSSPGLVNEQYF
TRBV10-3	TRBD1	TRBJ1-1	many	TGTGCCATCAGAAAGACAGGGGACACTGAAGCTTTCTTT	CAIRKTGDTEAFF
TRBV29-1	TRBD1	TRBJ1-5	few	TGCAGCGCCCTGACAGGGAACTTGGGTCAGCCCCAGCATTTT	CSALTGNLGQPQHF
TRBV29-1	TRBD2	TRBJ2-7	many	TGCAGCGTTCTAGCGGGAGGGCCTCGGGAGCAGTACTTC	CSVLAGGPREQYF
TRBV24-1	TRBD1	TRBJ1-2	-	TGTGCCACCCCTCCTAGGACAGGGGGCGAACATGGCTACACCTTC	CATPPRTGGEHGYTF
TRBV25-1	TRBD1	TRBJ1-4	few	TGTGCCAGCAGTGACTGGGACAGGGGACTCCACTCGGGTAATGAAAAACTGTTTTTT	CASSDWDRGLHSGNEKLFF
TRBV7-2	-	TRBJ1-2	-	TGTGCCAGCAGCAGCGCGGGAGATGGCTACACCTTC	CASSSAGDGYTF
TRBV2	-	TRBJ1-1	-	TGTGCCAGCAGTGCTAGAGAGGGGGACACTGAAGCTTTCTTT	CASSAREGDTEAFF
TRBV12-3/TRBV12-4	-	TRBJ1-1	few	TGTGCCAGCAGTTTGAGGACAGAGAGCACTGAAGCTTTCTTT	CASSLRTESTEAFF
TRBV11-2	TRBD1	TRBJ2-5	-	TGTGCCAGCAGCTTAGGACAGGGGAGTCAGCCCCAGTACTTC	CASSLGQGSQPQYF
TRBV15	-	TRBJ1-2	many	TGTGCCACCAGCAGAGCTTTTGGGGAGGGCTATGGCTACACCTTC	CATSRAFGEGYGYTF
TRBV7-9	TRBD2	TRBJ2-2	few	TGTGCCAGCAGCCAAGGGACTAGGTCTAACACCGGGGAGCTGTTTTTT	CASSQGTRSNTGELFF
TRBV20-1	-	TRBJ1-4	-	TGCAGTGCTAGGACAGGCATTTACGAAAAACTGTTTTTT	CSARTGIYEKLFF
TRBV12-3/TRBV12-4	-	TRBJ2-5	few	TGTGCCAGCAGCCCACCTCTGGGGCGGGAACCCTACCAAGAGACCCAGTACTTC	CASSPPLGREPYQETQYF
TRBV29-1	-	TRBJ2-5	few	TGCAGCCCCTGGGACGTCGCTGGGACCCAGTACTTC	CSPWDVAGTQYF
TRBV20-1	-	TRBJ1-1	-	TGCAGTGCCAACCCGCCAGGGATAGGGAACACTGAAGCTTTCTTT	CSANPPGIGNTEAFF
TRBV24-1	TRBD1	TRBJ2-7	-	TGTGCCACCAGTGGGCCATCGGGGACAGGGTTCGCCTACGAGCAGTACTTC	CATSGPSGTGFAYEQYF
TRBV11-3	-	TRBJ1-1	-	TGTGCCAGCAGGACTCCCCCAAAAGGTGAAGCTTTCTTT	CASRTPPKGEAFF
TRBV7-2	-	TRBJ1-6	many	TGTGCCAGCAGGGGGAAAAGGACAGTAAACTCACCCCTCCACTTT	CASRGKRTVNSPLHF
TRBV25-1	-	TRBJ1-2	-	TGTGCCAGCAGAACCGGCAATAAAGACAGGACTAACTATGGCTACACCTTC	CASRTGNKDRTNYGYTF
TRBV11-3	-	TRBJ2-5	-	TGTGCCAGCGCCAACATAGAGACCCAGTACTTC	CASANIETQYF
TRBV19	TRBD1	TRBJ1-1	-	TGTGCCAGTAGCCCCCAGGACAGGACCAACACTGAAGCTTTCTTT	CASSPQDRTNTEAFF
TRBV5-4	TRBD2	TRBJ2-5	-	TGTGCCAGCAGCCAATGGACTAGCATCGAGACCCAGTACTTC	CASSQWTSIETQYF
TRBV9	-	TRBJ2-5	many	TGTGCCAGCAGCCTTCGGACGGGTGATGGGACCCAGTACTTC	CASSLRTGDGTQYF